This TCR beta chain stems from a study of cytomegalovirus exposure and HLA in healthy donors. The PCR made use of 60 Vbeta and 13 Jbeta primers. Libraries were prepared by immunoSEQ multiplex PCR; TCRdb keeps only in-frame clonotypes and omits some of them. The table records 95,000 to 150,000 clones, over 65% of them present only once. In germline, CDR1 is MDHEN, CDR2 SYDVKM. The CDR3 spans 17 residues. With V trimmed by 5 bases and J by 5 bases, 8 bases remained unmatched. This receptor was taken from a man over 45 in good health and CMV-seronegative. This chain links TRBV28 with TRBJ2-3; TRBD2 matches 15 bases. Specimen: PBMCs. The CDR3 region has the DNA TGTGCCAGCAGTCCTCCGGGACTAGCGGGGGGCAGAGATACGCAGTATTTT. Translated: CASSPPGLAGGRDTQYF.